The next 3 T cell receptor beta chains were all read from a single sample in a study of shared clonotypes between healthy human individuals. Produced via immunoSEQ multiplex PCR; TCRdb's table is partial and in-frame only. The sample contains 1.4 million to 1.5 million clones, more than 95% of which appear only once. What was sequenced was naive CD4+ T cells sorted from blood. The subset: CD45RA+ positively selected. Receptors were obtained from a man younger than 40 in good health.

The chain has TRBV29-1 and TRBJ1-4; a weak D match, TRBD1 (6 bases). V lost 1 base, J lost 8 bases, and 8 bases lay in between. This CDR3 contains 12 residues. The germline V gene has CDR1 SQVTM and CDR2 ANQGSEA. DNA of the CDR3: TGCAGCGTTGAAGTGGGGGCCGAAAAACTGTTTTTT. Its translation is CSVEVGAEKLFF.

The chain links TRBV5-6 to TRBJ2-1; 7 nucleotides align to TRBD2. The junction had 12 bases not matched to a gene; V was cut back by 0 bases and J by 9 bases. The CDR3 extends over 16 amino acids. Germline V gene sequence: CDR1 SGHDT, CDR2 YYEEEE. CDR3 sequence (DNA): TGTGCCAGCAGCTTGGCATACGGCGGGAGCTTCGCTGAGCAGTTCTTC. Its translation is CASSLAYGGSFAEQFF.

The chain employs TRBV5-8 and TRBJ2-7; D is uncertain. V lost 4 bases, J lost 0 bases, and 14 bases lay in between. CDR3 length: 15 amino acids. CDR1 and CDR2 from the germline V gene are SGHTS and YDEGEE. The DNA for the CDR3 is TGTGCCAGCAGCCTGCGTGGCCACAGCTCCTACGAGCAGTACTTC. Translating it yields CASSLRGHSSYEQYF.